These T cell receptor beta chains were read from a single sample in a study of OX40 agonist ivuxolimab in advanced cancers. This table comes from immunoSEQ multiplex PCR, and its TCRdb copy is limited to in-frame clones, with some not included. The table lists 40,000 to 55,000 clones, under 95% of them singletons. The sample here was CD4+ or CD8+ T cells sorted from blood, taken in a trial of the OX40 agonist ivuxolimab. Receptors were obtained from an adult with an advanced solid tumor such as melanoma, head and neck, liver or kidney cancer. The CDR3 runs from the conserved cysteine through the conserved F or W. Fields, in order: J gene, V gene, clone size, D gene, CDR3 protein, CDR3 DNA. The D gene is left open where the match is weak. Clone size is not always given. Where it is, it says once, few, many or a class for expanded clones.

TRBJ2-2	TRBV4-1	-	TRBD2	CASSQDPGGPTGELFF	TGCGCCAGCAGCCAAGATCCGGGAGGGCCAACCGGGGAGCTGTTTTTT
TRBJ2-7	TRBV7-8	-	-	CASSLGTGYEQYF	TGTGCCAGCAGCTTAGGGACGGGCTACGAGCAGTACTTC
TRBJ1-1	TRBV6-5	-	TRBD1	CASRNPGQGNTEAFF	TGTGCCAGCAGGAATCCGGGACAGGGTAACACTGAAGCTTTCTTT
TRBJ1-4	TRBV5-8	-	-	CASSLSGLGAEKLFF	TGTGCCAGCAGCTTGTCAGGTCTGGGGGCGGAAAAACTGTTTTTT
TRBJ1-1	TRBV2	-	-	CASSDLGGITTEAFF	TGTGCCAGCAGTGACTTGGGGGGGATCACCACTGAAGCTTTCTTT
TRBJ2-1	TRBV19	-	-	CASSISAVEYNEQFF	TGTGCCAGTAGTATCTCCGCGGTTGAATACAATGAGCAGTTCTTC
TRBJ2-1	TRBV30	-	-	CAWTPAGGVNEQFF	TGTGCCTGGACGCCAGCGGGTGGGGTGAATGAGCAGTTCTTC
TRBJ2-2	TRBV4-1	-	-	CASSTLPGAGELFF	TGCGCCAGCAGCACACTCCCAGGGGCCGGGGAGCTGTTTTTT
TRBJ2-7	TRBV6-1	-	-	CASRPQGDYEQYF	TGTGCCAGCAGACCCCAGGGTGACTACGAGCAGTACTTC
TRBJ2-5	TRBV7-3	-	-	CASSPWAGAETQYF	TGTGCCAGCAGCCCCTGGGCAGGGGCAGAGACCCAGTACTTC
TRBJ2-7	TRBV4-1	-	-	CASSILPTGTAYEQYF	TGCGCCAGCAGCATTTTACCTACGGGGACGGCCTACGAGCAGTACTTC
TRBJ2-3	TRBV27	-	TRBD1	CASSFIQGINTDTQYF	TGTGCCAGCAGTTTTATACAGGGGATTAACACAGATACGCAGTATTTT
TRBJ2-3	TRBV14	-	-	CASSRSRYLGTDTQYF	TGTGCCAGCAGCCGTTCAAGGTACTTGGGCACAGATACGCAGTATTTT
TRBJ2-1	TRBV7-9	-	-	CASSLEGNNEQFF	TGTGCCAGCAGCTTAGAGGGGAACAATGAGCAGTTCTTC
TRBJ2-5	TRBV28	-	-	CAIQGGFQETQYF	TGTGCCATACAAGGAGGATTCCAAGAGACCCAGTACTTC
TRBJ2-7	TRBV7-9	once	TRBD1	CASSLGQGTSEQYF	TGTGCCAGCAGCTTGGGACAGGGGACGTCCGAGCAGTACTTC
TRBJ2-1	TRBV6-5	-	TRBD2	CASSYSTSGIADEQFF	TGTGCCAGCAGTTACTCGACTAGCGGGATTGCGGATGAGCAGTTCTTC
TRBJ2-5	TRBV7-6	-	TRBD2	CASSLAGGRAPETQYF	TGTGCCAGCAGCTTAGCTGGCGGGAGGGCCCCAGAGACCCAGTACTTC
TRBJ1-4	TRBV9	-	-	CASSVRADYNEKLFF	TGTGCCAGCAGCGTTAGGGCGGATTATAATGAAAAACTGTTTTTT
TRBJ2-7	TRBV7-9	once	TRBD2	CASSLGPSGSYEQYF	TGTGCCAGCAGCTTAGGCCCTAGCGGGAGCTACGAGCAGTACTTC
TRBJ1-5	TRBV30	-	-	CAWADSNQPQHF	TGTGCCTGGGCGGATTCCAATCAGCCCCAGCATTTT
TRBJ2-4	TRBV30	-	-	CAWSVGRLAKNIQYF	TGTGCCTGGAGTGTAGGTAGGCTAGCCAAAAACATTCAGTACTTC
TRBJ1-1	TRBV7-9	-	-	CASSFGAAASEAFF	TGTGCCAGCAGCTTTGGGGCGGCGGCGTCTGAAGCTTTCTTT
TRBJ2-3	TRBV19	-	-	CASTITGNLFTDTQYF	TGTGCCAGTACCATAACAGGGAACCTCTTCACAGATACGCAGTATTTT
TRBJ2-3	TRBV28	-	-	CASFSGGNGPDTQYF	TGTGCCAGCTTTTCAGGGGGGAATGGGCCAGATACGCAGTATTTT
TRBJ1-2	TRBV28	-	TRBD1	CASSYDRGGGYTF	TGTGCCAGCAGCTACGACAGGGGAGGAGGCTACACCTTC
TRBJ2-5	TRBV30	-	-	CAWSVWGETQYF	TGTGCCTGGAGTGTATGGGGGGAGACCCAGTACTTC
TRBJ2-5	TRBV9	once	TRBD1	CASSLRPDRTLETQYF	TGTGCCAGCAGCCTTCGGCCGGACAGGACTCTTGAGACCCAGTACTTC
TRBJ1-1	TRBV7-8	-	-	CASSLALRIDTEAFF	TGTGCCAGCAGCCTGGCCCTGAGGATAGACACTGAAGCTTTCTTT
TRBJ1-2	TRBV30	-	-	CAWGYVGSNYGYTF	TGTGCCTGGGGGTATGTCGGATCTAACTATGGCTACACCTTC
TRBJ2-1	TRBV5-1	few	TRBD2	CASSWTSGYNEQFF	TGCGCCAGCAGTTGGACTAGCGGTTACAATGAGCAGTTCTTC
TRBJ2-3	TRBV27	-	-	CASSNIREALTTDTQYF	TGTGCCAGCAGTAATATTAGGGAGGCCTTAACCACAGATACGCAGTATTTT
TRBJ2-7	TRBV5-6	-	TRBD2	CASIGLAGSEQYF	TGTGCCAGCATTGGACTAGCGGGAAGCGAGCAGTACTTC
TRBJ2-5	TRBV4-3	-	-	CASSQEFKGPAVETQYF	TGCGCCAGCAGCCAAGAGTTTAAGGGTCCCGCGGTAGAGACCCAGTACTTC
TRBJ2-1	TRBV19	-	-	CASSGSANEQFF	TGTGCCAGTTCGGGGTCAGCCAATGAGCAGTTCTTC
TRBJ2-3	TRBV27	-	-	CASSLRAPSTDTQYF	TGTGCCAGCAGCCTGCGGGCACCTAGCACAGATACGCAGTATTTT
TRBJ1-2	TRBV4-2	-	-	CASSYPGPKEYGYTF	TGTGCCAGCAGCTATCCAGGGCCAAAGGAATATGGCTACACCTTC
TRBJ1-1	TRBV7-8	-	-	CASSLDAGGGTEAFF	TGTGCCAGCAGCTTGGACGCCGGGGGAGGCACTGAAGCTTTCTTT
TRBJ2-1	TRBV11-2	-	TRBD2	CASSLVSGAVRNEQFF	TGTGCCAGCAGCTTAGTCAGCGGGGCGGTACGTAATGAGCAGTTCTTC
TRBJ2-3	TRBV28	-	TRBD2	CASSQGLAEWGGTDTQYF	TGTGCCAGCTCTCAAGGACTAGCGGAGTGGGGCGGCACAGATACGCAGTATTTT
TRBJ2-7	TRBV11-2	-	-	CASSLFTGPYEQYF	TGTGCCAGCAGCTTATTCACAGGGCCCTACGAGCAGTACTTC
TRBJ2-3	TRBV9	-	-	CASSPSGLTDTQYF	TGTGCCAGCAGCCCCAGTGGGCTCACAGATACGCAGTATTTT
TRBJ2-7	TRBV5-5	-	TRBD2	CASSLSGTSRNLAGEQYF	TGTGCCAGCAGCTTGTCCGGGACTAGCCGCAACCTGGCGGGCGAGCAGTACTTC
TRBJ2-5	TRBV9	-	TRBD2	CASSVASAGEETQYF	TGTGCCAGCAGCGTAGCTTCAGCGGGGGAAGAGACCCAGTACTTC
TRBJ2-5	TRBV28	-	TRBD2	CASSSQLAGVAETQYF	TGTGCCAGCAGTTCTCAACTAGCGGGAGTAGCGGAGACCCAGTACTTC
TRBJ1-2	TRBV18	-	TRBD1	CASSSTGQVLIDYGYTF	TGTGCCAGCTCGTCAACCGGACAGGTGTTAATAGATTATGGCTACACCTTC
TRBJ2-3	TRBV27	once	-	CASSLYQTDTQYF	TGTGCCAGCAGTTTGTACCAGACAGATACGCAGTATTTT
TRBJ1-1	TRBV6-5	-	-	CASSYSGRPNTEAFF	TGTGCCAGCAGTTACTCAGGACGTCCGAACACTGAAGCTTTCTTT
TRBJ2-3	TRBV6-4	few	-	CASSDSGLDRILPGRRTDTQYF	TGTGCCAGCAGTGACTCCGGTCTCGACAGGATCCTACCGGGACGACGAACAGATACGCAGTATTTT
TRBJ2-7	TRBV6-6	-	-	CASSYSISSYEQYF	TGTGCCAGCAGTTACTCGATCAGCTCCTACGAGCAGTACTTC
TRBJ1-2	TRBV10-3	-	-	CAISDGSDPNYGYTF	TGTGCCATCAGTGACGGCAGCGACCCGAACTATGGCTACACCTTC
TRBJ2-7	TRBV6-1	-	-	CASSEGAYEQYF	TGTGCCAGCAGTGAAGGGGCCTACGAGCAGTACTTC